Presented here are 4 T cell receptor beta chains from one specimen sequenced in a study of post-analysis software for immune sequencing data. Their recognized antigens are unknown. TCR beta libraries were prepared from cDNA with unique molecular identifiers. MiXCR was run by TCRdb on the PCR reads, yielding one entry per CDR3 protein. The sample includes about 620,000 distinct CDR3 sequences, roughly 45% seen only once; the top ten take approximately 1.7%. Notes on the study in general: Five TRBV segments, including TRBV5-6, TRBV5-1 and TRBV20-1, were more frequent in patients than controls.

Specimen: blood. Every receptor here comes from a girl aged 10 to 17 with multiple sclerosis.

There are a few counts of this clonotype. The J gene is TRBJ2-2, the V gene TRBV10-3, with 14 bases lining up with TRBD2. With 4 bases clipped from V and 0 bases from J, the junction kept 4 bases outside the gene matches. The CDR3 is 18 residues long. Germline-derived CDR1 and CDR2 are ENHRY and SYGVKD. The CDR3 is CAISGPTSGRANTGELFF. CDR3 sequence (DNA): TGTGCCATCAGTGGTCCGACTAGCGGGAGGGCGAACACCGGGGAGCTGTTTTTT.

Details on this clonotype: The junction does not match germline at one end; this may be a read error. The gene calls are TRBV7-3 and TRBJ2-1; 13 nucleotides agree with TRBD2. CDR1 SGHTA and CDR2 FQGTGA come from the germline V gene. The CDR3 covers 16 residues. For the CDR3, the DNA is TGTGCCAGCAGCATAACTAGCGGGGGGGGATATGATGAGCAGTTCTTC. This translates into CASSITSGGGYDEQFF. Complete variable domain (other parts from reference TRBV7-3 and TRBJ2-1): GAGVSQTPSNKVTEKGKYVELRCDPISGHTALYWYRQSLGQGPEFLIYFQGTGAADDSGLPNDRFFAVRPEGSVSTLKIQRTERGDSAVYLCASSITSGGGYDEQFFGPGTRLTVL.

The chain recombines TRBV5-1 with TRBJ1-6, with 8 nucleotides matching TRBD1. Germline V CDR1 and CDR2: SGHRS, YFSETQ. Trimming removed 1 base from V and 7 bases from J; junction bases left unmatched: 1. This CDR3 has 14 residues. Here the CDR3 reads CASSLHRGNSPLHF. DNA for the CDR3: TGCGCCAGCAGCTTGCACAGGGGGAATTCACCCCTCCACTTT.

The gene calls are TRBV7-9 and TRBJ2-3, with D perhaps matching TRBD1 or TRBD2 (6 bases each). This CDR3 is built from 16 residues. In germline, CDR1 is SEHNR, CDR2 FQNEAQ (reference sequence). V lost 10 bases to trimming and J lost 0 bases, with 20 bases between them. CDR3 in amino acids: CATLKGGLLSTDTQYF. The CDR3 DNA reads TGTGCCACCCTTAAAGGGGGGCTCTTGAGCACAGATACGCAGTATTTT.